Listed below are T cell receptor beta chains from one sample, sequenced in a study of shared clonotypes between healthy human individuals. Only in-frame clones appear in the TCRdb table, and some are missing; sequencing was by immunoSEQ multiplex PCR. The sample has about 2.4 million clones, approximately 93% seen once. Sequencing input: naive CD4+ T cells from PBMCs. The source of these receptors is a young man in good health. Some clones in this sample may be carry-over from other donors' samples. The CDR3 runs from the conserved cysteine through the conserved F or W. D genes are given only for firm matches. Clone size is stated in some rows and not others, as once, few, many or a class when expanded.

cdr3_aa: CASSLYRTRSGNTIYF; cdr3_nt: TGTGCCAGCAGCTTATACAGGACCCGCTCTGGAAACACCATATATTTT; cdr3_length: 16; j_call: TRBJ1-3; d_call: -; v_call: TRBV7-2; clone_size: -
cdr3_aa: CAISEYRGRLRNTEAFF; cdr3_nt: TGTGCCATCAGTGAGTACAGGGGGCGCCTTCGGAACACTGAAGCTTTCTTT; cdr3_length: 17; j_call: TRBJ1-1; d_call: TRBD1; v_call: TRBV10-3; clone_size: -
cdr3_aa: CASSSGGYNTEAFF; cdr3_nt: TGTGCCAGCAGTTCGGGAGGCTATAACACTGAAGCTTTCTTT; cdr3_length: 14; j_call: TRBJ1-1; d_call: -; v_call: TRBV28; clone_size: -
cdr3_aa: CASSKDSYEQYF; cdr3_nt: TGTGCCAGCAGTAAAGACTCCTACGAGCAGTACTTC; cdr3_length: 12; j_call: TRBJ2-7; d_call: -; v_call: TRBV27; clone_size: once
cdr3_aa: CASTRQGRLDGYTF; cdr3_nt: TGTGCCAGCACCAGACAGGGGCGGCTTGATGGCTACACCTTC; cdr3_length: 14; j_call: TRBJ1-2; d_call: TRBD1; v_call: TRBV28; clone_size: -
cdr3_aa: CASKRTGVTEAFF; cdr3_nt: TGTGCCAGCAAACGAACAGGGGTCACTGAAGCTTTCTTT; cdr3_length: 13; j_call: TRBJ1-1; d_call: TRBD1; v_call: TRBV7-9; clone_size: -
cdr3_aa: CASSPAPRWTEAFF; cdr3_nt: TGCGCCAGCAGTCCGGCCCCCAGATGGACTGAAGCTTTCTTT; cdr3_length: 14; j_call: TRBJ1-1; d_call: -; v_call: TRBV10-2; clone_size: -
cdr3_aa: CSSCLGTDTQYF; cdr3_nt: TGCAGCTCATGTTTGGGGACGGATACGCAGTATTTT; cdr3_length: 12; j_call: TRBJ2-3; d_call: -; v_call: TRBV29-1; clone_size: -
cdr3_aa: CASSDQGAGNTIYF; cdr3_nt: TGTGCCAGCAGCGACCAGGGGGCCGGAAACACCATATATTTT; cdr3_length: 14; j_call: TRBJ1-3; d_call: TRBD1; v_call: TRBV11-3; clone_size: -
cdr3_aa: CASSLRNRDSSYEQYF; cdr3_nt: TGTGCCAGCAGCTTACGGAACCGGGACAGCTCCTACGAGCAGTACTTC; cdr3_length: 16; j_call: TRBJ2-7; d_call: TRBD1; v_call: TRBV7-8; clone_size: -
cdr3_aa: CSAGVDTEAFF; cdr3_nt: TGCAGTGCGGGCGTAGACACTGAAGCTTTCTTT; cdr3_length: 11; j_call: TRBJ1-1; d_call: -; v_call: TRBV20-1; clone_size: -
cdr3_aa: CASKQTGPYEQYF; cdr3_nt: TGTGCCAGCAAACAGACAGGGCCCTACGAGCAGTACTTC; cdr3_length: 13; j_call: TRBJ2-7; d_call: TRBD1; v_call: TRBV6-5; clone_size: -